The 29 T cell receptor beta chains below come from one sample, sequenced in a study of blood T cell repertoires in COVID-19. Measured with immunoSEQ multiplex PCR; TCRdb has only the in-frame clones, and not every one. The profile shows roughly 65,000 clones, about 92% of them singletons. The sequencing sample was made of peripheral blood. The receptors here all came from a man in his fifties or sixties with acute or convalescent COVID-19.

CDR3 coding DNA: TGCAGCGGGGGACAGGACCGAAATGAGCAGTTCTTC. This translates into CSGGQDRNEQFF. The chain carries TRBV29-1 and TRBJ2-1, with TRBD1 identical over 8 bases. Germline CDR1 is SQVTM and CDR2 is ANQGSEA. V shed 7 bases and J 7 bases; nucleotides not matched to a gene: 6. CDR3 size: 12 residues.

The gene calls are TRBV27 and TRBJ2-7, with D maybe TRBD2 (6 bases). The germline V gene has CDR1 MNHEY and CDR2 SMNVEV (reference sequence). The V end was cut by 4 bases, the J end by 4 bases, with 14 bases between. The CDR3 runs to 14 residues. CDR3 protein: CASSSAGGQYEQYF. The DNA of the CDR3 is TGTGCCAGCAGTTCAGCGGGTGGTCAGTACGAGCAGTACTTC.

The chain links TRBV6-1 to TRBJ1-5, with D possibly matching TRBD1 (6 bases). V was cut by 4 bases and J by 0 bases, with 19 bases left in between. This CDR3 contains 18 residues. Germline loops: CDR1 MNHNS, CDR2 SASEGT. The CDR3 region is CASSGLTTGAYSNQPQHF. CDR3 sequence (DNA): TGTGCCAGCAGTGGACTAACGACAGGAGCATATAGCAATCAGCCCCAGCATTTT.

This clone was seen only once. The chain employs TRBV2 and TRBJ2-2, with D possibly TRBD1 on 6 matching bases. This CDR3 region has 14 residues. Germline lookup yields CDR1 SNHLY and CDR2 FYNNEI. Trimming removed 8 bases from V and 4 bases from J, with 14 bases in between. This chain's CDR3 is CASQVRTATGELFF. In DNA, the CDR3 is TGTGCCAGCCAGGTCAGGACAGCCACCGGGGAGCTGTTTTTT.

CDR3 residues: CASSEARVEQYF. As DNA, the CDR3 is TGTGCCAGCAGTGAAGCGAGAGTCGAGCAGTACTTC. This chain joins TRBV6-1 and TRBJ2-7, with unresolved D. The germline V gene has CDR1 MNHNS and CDR2 SASEGT. This CDR3 contains 12 residues. V dropped 0 bases and J dropped 6 bases, with 6 bases sitting between them.

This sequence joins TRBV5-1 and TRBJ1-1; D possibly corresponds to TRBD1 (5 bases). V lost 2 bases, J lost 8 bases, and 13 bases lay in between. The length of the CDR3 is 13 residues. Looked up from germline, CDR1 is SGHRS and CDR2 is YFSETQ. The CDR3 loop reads CASSLGTQIEAFF. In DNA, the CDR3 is TGCGCCAGCAGCTTAGGGACTCAGATAGAAGCTTTCTTT.

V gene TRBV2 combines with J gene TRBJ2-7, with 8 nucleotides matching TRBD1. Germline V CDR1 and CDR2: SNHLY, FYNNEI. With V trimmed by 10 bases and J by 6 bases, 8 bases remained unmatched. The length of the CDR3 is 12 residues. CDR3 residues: CAIPQGAGEQYF. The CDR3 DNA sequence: TGTGCCATACCGCAGGGGGCGGGCGAGCAGTACTTC.

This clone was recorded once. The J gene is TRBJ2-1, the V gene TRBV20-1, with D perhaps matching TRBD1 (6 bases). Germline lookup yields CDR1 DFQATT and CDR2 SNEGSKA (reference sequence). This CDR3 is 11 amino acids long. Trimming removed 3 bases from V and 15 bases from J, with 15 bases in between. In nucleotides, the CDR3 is TGCAGTGCTAGTGCGGGCAGGGGACCGTTCTTC. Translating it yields CSASAGRGPFF.

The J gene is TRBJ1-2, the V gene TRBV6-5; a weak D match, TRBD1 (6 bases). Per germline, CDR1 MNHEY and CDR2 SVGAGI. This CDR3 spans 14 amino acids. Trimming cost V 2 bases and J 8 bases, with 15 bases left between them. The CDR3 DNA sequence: TGTGCCAGCAGTTACGGCGTGGGGGCGGCCGGCTACACCTTC. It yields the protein CASSYGVGAAGYTF.

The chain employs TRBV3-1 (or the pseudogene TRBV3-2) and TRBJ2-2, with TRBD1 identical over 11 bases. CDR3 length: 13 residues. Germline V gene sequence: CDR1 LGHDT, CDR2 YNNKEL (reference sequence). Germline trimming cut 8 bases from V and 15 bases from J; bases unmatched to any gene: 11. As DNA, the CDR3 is TGTGCCAGCGGAGCGGGACAGGGGGTCCGGATGTTTTTT. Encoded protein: CASGAGQGVRMFF.

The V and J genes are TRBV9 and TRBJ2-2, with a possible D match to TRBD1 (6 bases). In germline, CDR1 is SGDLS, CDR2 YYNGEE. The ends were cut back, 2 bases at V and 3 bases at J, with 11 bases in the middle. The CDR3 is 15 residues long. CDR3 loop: CASSVTDRYTGELFF. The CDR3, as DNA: TGTGCCAGCAGCGTCACGGACAGATACACCGGGGAGCTGTTTTTT.

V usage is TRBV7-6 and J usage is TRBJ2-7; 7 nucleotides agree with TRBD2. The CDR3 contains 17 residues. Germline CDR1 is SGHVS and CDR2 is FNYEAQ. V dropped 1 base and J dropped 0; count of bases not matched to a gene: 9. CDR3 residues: CASSLEGYGGGSYEQYF. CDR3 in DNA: TGTGCCAGCAGCTTAGAGGGTTACGGCGGGGGCTCCTACGAGCAGTACTTC.

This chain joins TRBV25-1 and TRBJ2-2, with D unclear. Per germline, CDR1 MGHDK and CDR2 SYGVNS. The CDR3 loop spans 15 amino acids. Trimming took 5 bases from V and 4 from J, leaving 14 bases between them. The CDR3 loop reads CASSRFGSGTGELFF. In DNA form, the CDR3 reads TGTGCCAGCAGTCGCTTCGGATCGGGCACCGGGGAGCTGTTTTTT.

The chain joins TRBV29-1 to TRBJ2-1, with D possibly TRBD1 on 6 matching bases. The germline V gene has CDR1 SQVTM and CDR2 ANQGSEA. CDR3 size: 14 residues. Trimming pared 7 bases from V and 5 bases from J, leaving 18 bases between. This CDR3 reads CSANRAGDHNEQFF. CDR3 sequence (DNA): TGCAGCGCGAACAGGGCAGGCGACCACAATGAGCAGTTCTTC.

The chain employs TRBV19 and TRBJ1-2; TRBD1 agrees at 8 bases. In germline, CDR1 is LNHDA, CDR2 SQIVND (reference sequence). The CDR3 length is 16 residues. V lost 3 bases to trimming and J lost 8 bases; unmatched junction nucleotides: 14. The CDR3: CASSIADRVRSGGYTF. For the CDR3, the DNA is TGTGCCAGTAGTATTGCGGACAGGGTTCGATCGGGAGGCTACACCTTC. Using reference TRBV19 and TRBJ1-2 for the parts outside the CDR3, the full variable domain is DGGITQSPKYLFRKEGQNVTLSCEQNLNHDAMYWYRQDPGQGLRLIYYSQIVNDFQKGDIAEGYSVSREKKESFPLTVTSAQKNPTAFYLCASSIADRVRSGGYTFGSGTRLTVV.

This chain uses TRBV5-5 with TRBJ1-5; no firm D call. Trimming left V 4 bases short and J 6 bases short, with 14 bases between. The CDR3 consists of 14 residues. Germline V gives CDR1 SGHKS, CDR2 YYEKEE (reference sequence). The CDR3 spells CASSLERRTQPQHF. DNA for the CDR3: TGTGCCAGCAGCCTGGAAAGGAGAACTCAGCCCCAGCATTTT.

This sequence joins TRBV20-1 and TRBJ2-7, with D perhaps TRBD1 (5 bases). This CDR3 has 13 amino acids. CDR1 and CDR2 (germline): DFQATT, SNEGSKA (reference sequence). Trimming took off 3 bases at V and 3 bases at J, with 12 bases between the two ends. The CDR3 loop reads CSASRQPHYEQYF. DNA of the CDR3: TGCAGTGCTAGTCGACAGCCGCACTACGAGCAGTACTTC.

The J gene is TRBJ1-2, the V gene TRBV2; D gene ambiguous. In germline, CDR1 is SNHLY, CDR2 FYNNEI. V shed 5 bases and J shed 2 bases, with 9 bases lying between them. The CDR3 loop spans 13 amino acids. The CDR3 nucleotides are TGTGCCAGCAGTCGGACGGGGAACTATGGCTACACCTTC. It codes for CASSRTGNYGYTF. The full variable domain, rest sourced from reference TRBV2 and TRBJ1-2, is EPEVTQTPSHQVTQMGQEVILRCVPISNHLYFYWYRQILGQKVEFLVSFYNNEISEKSEIFDDQFSVERPDGSNFTLKIRSTKLEDSAMYFCASSRTGNYGYTFGSGTRLTVV.

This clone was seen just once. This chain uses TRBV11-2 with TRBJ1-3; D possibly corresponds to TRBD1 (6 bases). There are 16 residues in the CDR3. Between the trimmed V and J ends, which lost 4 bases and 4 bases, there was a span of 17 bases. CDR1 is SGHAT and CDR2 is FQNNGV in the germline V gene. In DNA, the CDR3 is TGTGCCAGCAGCTCCGGGACAATGGTCGGCGGAAACACCATATATTTT. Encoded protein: CASSSGTMVGGNTIYF.

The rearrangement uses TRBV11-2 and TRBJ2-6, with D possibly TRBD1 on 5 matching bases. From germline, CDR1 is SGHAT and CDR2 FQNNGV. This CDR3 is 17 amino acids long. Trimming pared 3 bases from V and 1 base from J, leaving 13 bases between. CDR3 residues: CASSFRVISSGANVLTF. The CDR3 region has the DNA TGTGCCAGCAGCTTCAGGGTGATTTCATCTGGGGCCAACGTCCTGACTTTC.

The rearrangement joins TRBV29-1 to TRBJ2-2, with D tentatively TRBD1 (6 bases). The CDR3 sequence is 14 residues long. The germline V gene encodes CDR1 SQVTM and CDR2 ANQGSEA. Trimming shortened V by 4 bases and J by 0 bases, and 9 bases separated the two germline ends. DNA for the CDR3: TGCAGCGTTGGGACAGCCGCGAACACCGGGGAGCTGTTTTTT. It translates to CSVGTAANTGELFF.

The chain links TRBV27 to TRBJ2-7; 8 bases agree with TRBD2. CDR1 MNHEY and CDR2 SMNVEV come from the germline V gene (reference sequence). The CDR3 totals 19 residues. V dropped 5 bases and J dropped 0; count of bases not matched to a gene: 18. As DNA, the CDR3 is TGTGCCAGCAGTCCGAGGGGTAGCGGGGTACGGGAATTCTCCTACGAGCAGTACTTC. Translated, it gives CASSPRGSGVREFSYEQYF.

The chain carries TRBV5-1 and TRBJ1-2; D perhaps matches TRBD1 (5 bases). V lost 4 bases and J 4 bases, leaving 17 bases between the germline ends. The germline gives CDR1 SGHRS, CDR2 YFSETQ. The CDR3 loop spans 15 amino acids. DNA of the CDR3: TGCGCCAGCAGCGCATCGGACCCCAGGGCCTATGGCTACACCTTC. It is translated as CASSASDPRAYGYTF.

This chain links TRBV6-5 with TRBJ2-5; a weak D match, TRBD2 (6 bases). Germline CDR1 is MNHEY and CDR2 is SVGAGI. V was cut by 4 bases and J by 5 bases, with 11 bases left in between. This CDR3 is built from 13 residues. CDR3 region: CASSLPGTETQYF. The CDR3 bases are TGTGCCAGCAGTTTACCGGGGACTGAGACCCAGTACTTC.

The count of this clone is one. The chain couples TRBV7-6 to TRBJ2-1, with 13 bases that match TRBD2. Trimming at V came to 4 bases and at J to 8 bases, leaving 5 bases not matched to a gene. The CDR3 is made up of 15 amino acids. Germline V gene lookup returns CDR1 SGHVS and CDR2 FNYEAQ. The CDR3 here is CASSSGTSGVDEQFF. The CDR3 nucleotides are TGTGCCAGCAGCTCCGGGACTAGCGGGGTTGATGAGCAGTTCTTC.

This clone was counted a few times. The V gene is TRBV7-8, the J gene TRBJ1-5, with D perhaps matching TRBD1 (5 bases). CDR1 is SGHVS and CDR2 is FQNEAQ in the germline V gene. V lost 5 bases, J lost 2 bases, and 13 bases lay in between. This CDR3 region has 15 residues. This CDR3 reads CASSQGRGGNQPQHF. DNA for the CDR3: TGTGCCAGCAGCCAGGGCCGGGGGGGCAATCAGCCCCAGCATTTT.

CDR3 residues: CASSRDRGEKLFF. CDR3 bases: TGTGCCAGCTCACGGGACAGGGGAGAAAAACTGTTTTTT. The rearrangement joins TRBV18 to TRBJ1-4, with 10 bases lining up with TRBD1. V trimming: 4 bases; J trimming: 8 bases; junction bases outside the gene matches: 1. Germline V lookup: CDR1 KGHSH, CDR2 LQKENI. The CDR3 is 13 residues long.

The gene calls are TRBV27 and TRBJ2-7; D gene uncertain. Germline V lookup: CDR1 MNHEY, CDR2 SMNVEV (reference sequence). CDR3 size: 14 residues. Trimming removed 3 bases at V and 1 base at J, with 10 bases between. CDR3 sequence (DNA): TGTGCCAGCAGTTTTGTGCAGGTATCCTACGAGCAGTACTTC. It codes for CASSFVQVSYEQYF.

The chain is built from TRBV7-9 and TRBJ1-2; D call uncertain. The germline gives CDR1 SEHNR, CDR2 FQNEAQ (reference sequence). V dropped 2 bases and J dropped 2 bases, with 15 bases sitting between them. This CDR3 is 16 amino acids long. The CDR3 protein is CASSLLLDSDNYGYTF. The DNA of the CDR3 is TGTGCCAGCAGCTTACTTCTTGACTCAGACAACTATGGCTACACCTTC.